This record looks at one T cell receptor (beta chain) sequence and its context. Its matching antigen is unknown. From germline, CDR1 is LNHDA and CDR2 SQIVND (reference sequence). With 4 bases removed from V and 5 bases from J, the gap between germline ends came to 15 bases. This CDR3 has 15 residues. These data come from a study of shared clonotypes between healthy human individuals. Turning to the study itself: Each donor's CD4 naive and CD4 memory cells filled three plates apiece, CD8 naive two, and CD8 memory one. General study results and limits: Blood alone was sampled, and tissue repertoires likely differ.

Per the study methods: ImmunoSEQ sequences covered only the junction and lacked quality scores; filtering therefore differed. Profiled with immunoSEQ multiplex PCR; TCRdb holds only in-frame clones, not every one. V and J calls and clone size are as listed in that table; D and trimming were resolved from the DNA. The sample yields some 2,000,000 clones, 90% to 96% seen once. Splitting of CD4+ cells produced CD45RA+ naive and CD45RA-negative memory subsets. The sample comprised naive CD4+ T cells sorted from blood. Subset meaning: CD45RA+ positively selected. The TCR sequence derives from a young man in good health. The chain combines TRBV19 with TRBJ2-1, with a possible D match to TRBD1 (6 bases). CDR3 nucleotide sequence: TGTGCCAGTAGTAATAGCCAGGGGCTCAACAATGAGCAGTTCTTC. This gives the protein CASSNSQGLNNEQFF.